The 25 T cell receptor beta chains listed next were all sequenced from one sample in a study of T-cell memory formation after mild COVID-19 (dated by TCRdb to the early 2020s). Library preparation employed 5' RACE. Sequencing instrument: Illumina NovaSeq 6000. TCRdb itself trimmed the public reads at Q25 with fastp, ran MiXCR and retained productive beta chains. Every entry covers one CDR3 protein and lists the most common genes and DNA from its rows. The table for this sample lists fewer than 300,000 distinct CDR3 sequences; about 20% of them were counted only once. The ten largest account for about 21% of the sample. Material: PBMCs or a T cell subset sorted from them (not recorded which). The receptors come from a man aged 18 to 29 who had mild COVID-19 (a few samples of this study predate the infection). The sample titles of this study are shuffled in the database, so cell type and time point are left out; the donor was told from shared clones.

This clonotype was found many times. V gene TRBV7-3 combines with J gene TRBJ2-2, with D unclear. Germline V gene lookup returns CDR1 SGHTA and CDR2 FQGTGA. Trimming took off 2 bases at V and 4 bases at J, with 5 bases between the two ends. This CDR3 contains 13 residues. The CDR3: CASSLDGTGELFF. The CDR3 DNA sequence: TGTGCCAGCAGCTTAGACGGCACCGGGGAGCTGTTTTTT.

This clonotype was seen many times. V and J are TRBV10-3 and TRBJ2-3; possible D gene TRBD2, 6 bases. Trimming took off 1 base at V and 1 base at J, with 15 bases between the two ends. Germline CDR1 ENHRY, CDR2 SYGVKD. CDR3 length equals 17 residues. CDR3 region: CAISEFSGDEGTDTQYF. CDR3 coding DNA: TGTGCCATCAGTGAGTTTAGCGGAGACGAGGGCACAGATACGCAGTATTTT.

CDR3 protein: CASSLTGTGTGNTIYF. The CDR3 nucleotides read TGTGCCAGCAGCTTAACCGGGACAGGGACAGGAAACACCATATATTTT. The J gene is TRBJ1-3, the V gene TRBV7-3; 9 positions agree with TRBD1. V lost 0 bases, J lost 4 bases, and 4 bases stayed unmatched. CDR1 is SGHTA, CDR2 FQGTGA, per germline. The CDR3 is made up of 16 amino acids.

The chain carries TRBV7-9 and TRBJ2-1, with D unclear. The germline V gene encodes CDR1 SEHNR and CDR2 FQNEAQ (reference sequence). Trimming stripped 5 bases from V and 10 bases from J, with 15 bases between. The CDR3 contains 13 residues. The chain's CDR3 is CASSLHGIDEQFF. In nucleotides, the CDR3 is TGTGCCAGCAGCCTACACGGTATCGACGAGCAGTTCTTC. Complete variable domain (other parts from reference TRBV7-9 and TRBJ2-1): DTGVSQNPRHKITKRGQNVTFRCDPISEHNRLYWYRQTLGQGPEFLTYFQNEAQLEKSRLLSDRFSAERPKGSFSTLEIQRTEQGDSAMYLCASSLHGIDEQFFGPGTRLTVL.

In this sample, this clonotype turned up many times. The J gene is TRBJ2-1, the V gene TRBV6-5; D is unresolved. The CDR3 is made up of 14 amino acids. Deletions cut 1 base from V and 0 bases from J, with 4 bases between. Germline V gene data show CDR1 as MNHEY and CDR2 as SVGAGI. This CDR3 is CASSYLGSYNEQFF. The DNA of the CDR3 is TGTGCCAGCAGTTACTTGGGCTCCTACAATGAGCAGTTCTTC.

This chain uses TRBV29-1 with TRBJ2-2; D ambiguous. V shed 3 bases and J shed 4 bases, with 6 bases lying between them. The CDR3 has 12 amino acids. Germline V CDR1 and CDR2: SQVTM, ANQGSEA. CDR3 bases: TGCAGCGTTGATTTGGCCACCGGGGAGCTGTTTTTT. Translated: CSVDLATGELFF.

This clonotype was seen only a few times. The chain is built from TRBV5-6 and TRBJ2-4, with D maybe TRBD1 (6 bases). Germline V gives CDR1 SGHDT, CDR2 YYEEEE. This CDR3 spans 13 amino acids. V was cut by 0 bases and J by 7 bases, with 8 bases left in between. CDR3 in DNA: TGTGCCAGCAGCTTGGATCAGGGGAACATTCAGTACTTC. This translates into CASSLDQGNIQYF.

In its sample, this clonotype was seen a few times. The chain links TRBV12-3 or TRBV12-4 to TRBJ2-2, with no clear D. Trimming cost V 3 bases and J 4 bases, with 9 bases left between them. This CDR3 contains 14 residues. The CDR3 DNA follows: TGTGCCAGCAGTTTCTCGGTCTCCACCGGGGAGCTGTTTTTT. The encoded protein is CASSFSVSTGELFF.

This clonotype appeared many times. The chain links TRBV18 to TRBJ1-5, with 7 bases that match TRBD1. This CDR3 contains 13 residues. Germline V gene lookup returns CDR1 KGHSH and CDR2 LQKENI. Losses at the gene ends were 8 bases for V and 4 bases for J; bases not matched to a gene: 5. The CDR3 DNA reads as TGTGCCAGCAGTCCACAGGGGAATCAGCCCCAGCATTTT. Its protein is CASSPQGNQPQHF.

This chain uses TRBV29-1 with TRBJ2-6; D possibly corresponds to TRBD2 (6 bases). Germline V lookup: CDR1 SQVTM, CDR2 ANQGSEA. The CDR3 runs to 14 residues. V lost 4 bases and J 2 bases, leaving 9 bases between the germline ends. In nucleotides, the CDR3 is TGCAGCGTTGCACGGGGGACTGGGGCCAACGTCCTGACTTTC. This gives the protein CSVARGTGANVLTF. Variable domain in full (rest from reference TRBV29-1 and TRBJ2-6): SAVISQKPSRDICQRGTSLTIQCQVDSQVTMMFWYRQQPGQSLTLIATANQGSEATYESGFVIDKFPISRPNLTFSTLTVSNMSPEDSSIYLCSVARGTGANVLTFGAGSRLTVL.

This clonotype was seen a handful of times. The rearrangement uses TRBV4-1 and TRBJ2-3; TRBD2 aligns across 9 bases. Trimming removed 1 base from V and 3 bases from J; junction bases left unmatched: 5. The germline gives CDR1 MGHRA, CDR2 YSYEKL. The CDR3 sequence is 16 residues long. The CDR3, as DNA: TGCGCCAGCAGCCAAGTCAGGCTAGCGGGGACAGATACGCAGTATTTT. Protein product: CASSQVRLAGTDTQYF.

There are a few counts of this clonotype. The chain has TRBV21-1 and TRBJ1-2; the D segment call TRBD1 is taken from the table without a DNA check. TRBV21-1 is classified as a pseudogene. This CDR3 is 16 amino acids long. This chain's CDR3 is CASRGPKSRGLYGYTF. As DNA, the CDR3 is TGTGCCAGCAGAGGTCCCAAGAGTAGAGGACTCTATGGCTACACCTTC.

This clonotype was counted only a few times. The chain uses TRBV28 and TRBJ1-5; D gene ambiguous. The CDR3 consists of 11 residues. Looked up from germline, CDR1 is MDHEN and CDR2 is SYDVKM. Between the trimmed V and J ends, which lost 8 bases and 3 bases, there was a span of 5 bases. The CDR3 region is CASSVNQPQHF. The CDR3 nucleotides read TGTGCCAGCTCAGTCAATCAGCCCCAGCATTTT. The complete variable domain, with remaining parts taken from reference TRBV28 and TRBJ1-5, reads DVKVTQSSRYLVKRTGEKVFLECVQDMDHENMFWYRQDPGLGLRLIYFSYDVKMKEKGDIPEGYSVSREKKERFSLILESASTNQTSMYLCASSVNQPQHFGDGTRLSIL.

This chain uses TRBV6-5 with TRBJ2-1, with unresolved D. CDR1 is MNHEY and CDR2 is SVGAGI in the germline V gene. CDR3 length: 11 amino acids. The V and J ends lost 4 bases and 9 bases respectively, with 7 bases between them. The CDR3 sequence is CASSSQSEQFF. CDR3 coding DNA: TGTGCCAGCAGTTCTCAGAGTGAGCAGTTCTTC.

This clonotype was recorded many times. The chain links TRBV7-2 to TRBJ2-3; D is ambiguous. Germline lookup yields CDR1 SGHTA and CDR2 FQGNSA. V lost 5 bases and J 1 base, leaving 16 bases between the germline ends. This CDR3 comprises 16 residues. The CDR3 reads CASSPGHTSGTDTQYF. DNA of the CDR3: TGTGCCAGCAGCCCTGGGCATACCTCTGGCACAGATACGCAGTATTTT.

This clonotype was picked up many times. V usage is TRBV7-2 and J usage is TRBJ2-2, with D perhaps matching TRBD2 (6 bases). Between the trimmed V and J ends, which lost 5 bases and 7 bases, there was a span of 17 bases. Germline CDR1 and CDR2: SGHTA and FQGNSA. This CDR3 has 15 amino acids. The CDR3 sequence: CASSLAGLARGELFF. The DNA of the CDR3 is TGTGCCAGCAGCCTTGCGGGACTTGCACGCGGGGAGCTGTTTTTT.

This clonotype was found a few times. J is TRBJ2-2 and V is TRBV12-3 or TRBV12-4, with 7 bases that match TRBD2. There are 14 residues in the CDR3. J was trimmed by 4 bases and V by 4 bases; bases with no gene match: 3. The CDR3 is CASSSGEGTGELFF. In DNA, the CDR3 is TGTGCCAGCAGTTCGGGGGAGGGCACCGGGGAGCTGTTTTTT.

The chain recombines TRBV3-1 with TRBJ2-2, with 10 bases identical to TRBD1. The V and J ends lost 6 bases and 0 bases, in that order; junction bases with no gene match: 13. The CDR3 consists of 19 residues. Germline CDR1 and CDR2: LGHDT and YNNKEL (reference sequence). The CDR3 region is CASRPRDRGVLANTGELFF. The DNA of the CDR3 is TGTGCCAGCAGACCCCGGGACAGGGGAGTTCTCGCGAACACCGGGGAGCTGTTTTTT.

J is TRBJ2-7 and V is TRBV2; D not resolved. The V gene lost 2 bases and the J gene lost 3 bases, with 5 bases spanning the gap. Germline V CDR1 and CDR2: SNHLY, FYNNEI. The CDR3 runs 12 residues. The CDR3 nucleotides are TGTGCCAGCAGTGAATCGTTCTACGAGCAGTACTTC. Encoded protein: CASSESFYEQYF.

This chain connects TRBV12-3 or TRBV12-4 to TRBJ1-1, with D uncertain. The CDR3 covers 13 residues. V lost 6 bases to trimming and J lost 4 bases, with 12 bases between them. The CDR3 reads CASSIWTGTEAFF. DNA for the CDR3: TGTGCCAGCAGCATATGGACTGGCACTGAAGCTTTCTTT.

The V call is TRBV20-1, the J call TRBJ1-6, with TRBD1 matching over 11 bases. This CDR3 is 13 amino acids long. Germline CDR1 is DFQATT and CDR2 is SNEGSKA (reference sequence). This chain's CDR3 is CSRTGGVGSPLHF. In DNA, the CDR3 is TGCAGCAGGACAGGGGGCGTTGGTTCACCCCTCCACTTT.

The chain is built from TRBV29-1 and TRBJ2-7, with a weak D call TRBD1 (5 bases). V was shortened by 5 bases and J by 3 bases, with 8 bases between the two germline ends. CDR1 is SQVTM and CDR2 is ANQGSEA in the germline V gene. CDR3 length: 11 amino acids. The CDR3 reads CSVRDSYEQYV. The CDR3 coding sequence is TGCAGCGTTCGCGACAGCTACGAGCAGTACGTC.

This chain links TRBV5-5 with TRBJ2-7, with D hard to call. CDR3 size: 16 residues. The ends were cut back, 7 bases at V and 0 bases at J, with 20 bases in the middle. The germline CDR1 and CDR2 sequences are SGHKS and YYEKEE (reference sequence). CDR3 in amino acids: CASSPPGPLSSYEQYF. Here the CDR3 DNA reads TGTGCCAGCTCGCCCCCTGGGCCCCTTAGCTCCTACGAGCAGTACTTC. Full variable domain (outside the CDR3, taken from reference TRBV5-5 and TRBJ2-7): DAGVTQSPTHLIKTRGQQVTLRCSPISGHKSVSWYQQVLGQGPQFIFQYYEKEERGRGNFPDRFSARQFPNYSSELNVNALLLGDSALYLCASSPPGPLSSYEQYFGPGTRLTVT.

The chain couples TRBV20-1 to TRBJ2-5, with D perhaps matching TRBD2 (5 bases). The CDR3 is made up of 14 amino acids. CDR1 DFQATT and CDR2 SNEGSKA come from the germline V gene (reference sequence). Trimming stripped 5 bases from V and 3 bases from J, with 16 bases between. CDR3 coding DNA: TGCAGTGCTGTAAAGGCAGCGGTTAAAGAGACCCAGTACTTC. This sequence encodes CSAVKAAVKETQYF.

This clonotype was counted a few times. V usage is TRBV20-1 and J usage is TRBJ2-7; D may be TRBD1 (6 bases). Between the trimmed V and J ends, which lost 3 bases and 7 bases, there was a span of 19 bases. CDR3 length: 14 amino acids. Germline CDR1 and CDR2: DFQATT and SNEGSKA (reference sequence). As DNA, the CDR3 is TGCAGTGCTAGTGAGGGGGAAGTCCGGTGGGAGCAGTACTTC. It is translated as CSASEGEVRWEQYF.